This T cell receptor beta chain was sequenced for a study of T-cell reconstitution after alpha-beta-depleted transplantation in children. The library targeted TCRbeta and was prepared with unique molecular identifiers. TCRdb reanalysed the PCR reads using MiXCR and keeps one entry per CDR3 protein. Among about 460,000 distinct CDR3 sequences listed, under 15% were seen once. This clonotype has at least ten counts. Per germline, CDR1 SQVTM and CDR2 ANQGSEA. V lost 7 bases, J lost 6 bases, and 8 bases lay in between. The CDR3 is made up of 10 amino acids. The rearrangement joins TRBV29-1 to TRBJ2-3; weak D call: TRBD1 (6 bases). The TCR originated in a human donor who donated a stem cell graft to a child with combined immunodeficiency. The specimen was PBMCs from the stem cell graft donor, collected from the stem cell graft. The CDR3 sequence: CSARGDTQYF. CDR3 DNA: TGCAGCGCTAGGGGGGATACGCAGTATTTT.